The 7 T cell receptor beta chains below come from one sample, sequenced in a study of shared clonotypes between healthy human individuals. Terminally differentiated effector memory CD45RA+ cells were excluded from the naive CD8 cells, which were CD45RO-negative and positively selected for CCR7. Data came from immunoSEQ multiplex PCR; TCRdb stores just in-frame clones and leaves some out. The sample has roughly 2,000,000 clones, roughly 95% seen once. The sample comprised naive CD8+ T cells from PBMCs. These receptors came from a man aged 18 to 35 in good health. Some clones in this sample may be carry-over from other donors' samples.

Note on this clone: Other nucleotide sequences in the sample specify the same CDR3. This chain uses TRBV6-4 with TRBJ2-3; D unresolved. Germline V gene sequence: CDR1 MRHNA, CDR2 SNTAGT. The CDR3 covers 13 residues. The V and J ends lost 2 bases and 2 bases respectively, with 5 bases between them. DNA for the CDR3: TGTGCCAGCAGTGACGGGCTCACAGATACGCAGTATTTT. It translates to CASSDGLTDTQYF.

Note on this clone: The sample has other DNA sequences that encode this CDR3 too. The chain employs TRBV28 and TRBJ2-7; D is undetermined. The CDR3 is made up of 12 amino acids. Germline values: CDR1 MDHEN, CDR2 SYDVKM. V was pared by 3 bases and J by 4 bases, with 7 bases between. The DNA of the CDR3 is TGTGCCAGCAGTTTTTTACGATACGAGCAGTACTTC. Translated, it gives CASSFLRYEQYF.

This sequence joins TRBV7-8 and TRBJ2-5; 9 bases fit TRBD2. Looked up from germline, CDR1 is SGHVS and CDR2 is FQNEAQ. CDR3 length equals 16 residues. V was pared by 6 bases and J by 6 bases, with 14 bases of the junction left unmatched. The CDR3 nucleotides are TGTGCCAGCAGTCCTCGCGTAGCGGGAGAGTGGAAGACCCAGTACTTC. It translates to CASSPRVAGEWKTQYF.

The count of this clone is one. Distinct nucleotide sequences in the sample also encode this CDR3. The rearrangement uses TRBV9 and TRBJ2-1; 9 positions match TRBD2. Germline V gene data show CDR1 as SGDLS and CDR2 as YYNGEE. Trimming at V came to 0 bases and at J to 4 bases, leaving 5 bases not matched to a gene. The CDR3 sequence is 16 residues long. The CDR3 is CASSVGPAGGYNEQFF. CDR3 in DNA: TGTGCCAGCAGCGTAGGGCCAGCGGGAGGATACAATGAGCAGTTCTTC.

The chain recombines TRBV7-9 with TRBJ2-1; a possible D gene is TRBD2 (5 bases). Trimming took off 5 bases at V and 5 bases at J, with 10 bases between the two ends. The length of the CDR3 is 13 residues. Looked up from germline, CDR1 is SEHNR and CDR2 is FQNEAQ (reference sequence). Here the CDR3 reads CASSRLPNNEQFF. The DNA of the CDR3 is TGTGCCAGCAGCCGACTACCCAACAATGAGCAGTTCTTC.

The CDR3 DNA is TGTGCCAGCAGTCGACAGGGGAGTGAAAAACTGTTTTTT. This gives the protein CASSRQGSEKLFF. This chain connects TRBV9 to TRBJ1-4; 8 bases align to TRBD1. With 5 bases clipped from V and 7 bases from J, the junction kept 4 bases outside the gene matches. Germline lookup yields CDR1 SGDLS and CDR2 YYNGEE. The CDR3 is 13 amino acids.

The genes are TRBV19 and TRBJ1-5; 7 positions agree with TRBD1. V dropped 10 bases and J dropped 2; count of bases not matched to a gene: 5. Per the germline V gene, CDR1 is LNHDA and CDR2 is SQIVND (reference sequence). This CDR3 comprises 13 residues. CDR3 amino acids: CATADRGNQPQHF. The CDR3 nucleotides are TGTGCCACCGCAGACAGGGGCAATCAGCCCCAGCATTTT.